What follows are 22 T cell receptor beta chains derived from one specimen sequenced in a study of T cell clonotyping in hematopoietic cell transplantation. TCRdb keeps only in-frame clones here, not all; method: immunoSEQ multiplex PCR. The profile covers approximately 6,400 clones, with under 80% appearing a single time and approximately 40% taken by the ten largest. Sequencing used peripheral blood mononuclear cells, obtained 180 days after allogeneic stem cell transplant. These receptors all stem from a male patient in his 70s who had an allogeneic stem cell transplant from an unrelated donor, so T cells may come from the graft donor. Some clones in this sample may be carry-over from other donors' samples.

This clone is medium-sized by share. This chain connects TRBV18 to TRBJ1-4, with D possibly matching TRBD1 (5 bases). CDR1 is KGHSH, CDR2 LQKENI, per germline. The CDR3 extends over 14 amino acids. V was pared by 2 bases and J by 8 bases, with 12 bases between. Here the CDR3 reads CASSPFWTLEKLFF. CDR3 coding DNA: TGTGCCAGCTCACCATTCTGGACACTAGAAAAACTGTTTTTT.

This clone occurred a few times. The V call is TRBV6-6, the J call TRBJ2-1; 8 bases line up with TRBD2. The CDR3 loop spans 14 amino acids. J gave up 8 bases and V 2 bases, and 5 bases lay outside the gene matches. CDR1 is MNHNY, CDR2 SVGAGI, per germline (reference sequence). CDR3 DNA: TGTGCCAGCAGTTACAAGCGGGAGAGCCATGAGCAGTTCTTC. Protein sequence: CASSYKRESHEQFF.

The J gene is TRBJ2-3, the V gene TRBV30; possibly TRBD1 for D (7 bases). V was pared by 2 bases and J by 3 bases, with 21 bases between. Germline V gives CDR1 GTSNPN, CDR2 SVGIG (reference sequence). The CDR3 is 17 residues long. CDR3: CAWSRGRPGDRTDTQYF. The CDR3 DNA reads TGTGCCTGGAGTAGGGGGCGCCCGGGAGATAGGACAGATACGCAGTATTTT.

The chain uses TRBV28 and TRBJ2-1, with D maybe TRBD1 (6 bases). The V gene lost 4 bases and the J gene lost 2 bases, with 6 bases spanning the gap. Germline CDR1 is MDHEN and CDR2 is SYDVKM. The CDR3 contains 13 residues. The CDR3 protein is CASSSGAYNEQFF. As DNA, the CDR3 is TGTGCCAGCAGTTCAGGGGCCTACAATGAGCAGTTCTTC.

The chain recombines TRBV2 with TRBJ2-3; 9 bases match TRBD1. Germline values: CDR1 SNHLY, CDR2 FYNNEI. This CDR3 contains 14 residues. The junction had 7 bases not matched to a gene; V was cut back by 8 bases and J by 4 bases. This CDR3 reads CASAGQGWADTQYF. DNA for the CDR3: TGTGCCAGCGCAGGACAGGGGTGGGCAGATACGCAGTATTTT. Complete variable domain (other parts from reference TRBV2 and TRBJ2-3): EPEVTQTPSHQVTQMGQEVILRCVPISNHLYFYWYRQILGQKVEFLVSFYNNEISEKSEIFDDQFSVERPDGSNFTLKIRSTKLEDSAMYFCASAGQGWADTQYFGPGTRLTVL.

Written as DNA, the CDR3 is TGTGCCAGCAGCCCTTTTACGGGAGCTGAAGATACGCAGTATTTT. Translation gives CASSPFTGAEDTQYF. This chain uses TRBV9 with TRBJ2-3, with TRBD2 as a possible D gene (6 bases). Per the germline V gene, CDR1 is SGDLS and CDR2 is YYNGEE. V lost 4 bases to trimming and J lost 5 bases, with 17 bases between them. The CDR3 contains 15 residues.

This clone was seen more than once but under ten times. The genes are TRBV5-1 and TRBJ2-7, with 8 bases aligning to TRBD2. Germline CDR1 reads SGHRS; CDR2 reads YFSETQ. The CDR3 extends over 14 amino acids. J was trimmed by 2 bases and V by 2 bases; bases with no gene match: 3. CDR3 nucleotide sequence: TGCGCCAGCAGCTTAAGCGGGAGAACCTACGAGCAGTACTTC. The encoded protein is CASSLSGRTYEQYF.

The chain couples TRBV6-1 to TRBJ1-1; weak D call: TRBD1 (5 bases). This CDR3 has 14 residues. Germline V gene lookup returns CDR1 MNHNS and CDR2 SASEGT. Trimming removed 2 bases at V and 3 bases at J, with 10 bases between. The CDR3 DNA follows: TGTGCCAGCAGTGAACCAGGGCGGCACACTGAAGCTTTCTTT. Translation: CASSEPGRHTEAFF.

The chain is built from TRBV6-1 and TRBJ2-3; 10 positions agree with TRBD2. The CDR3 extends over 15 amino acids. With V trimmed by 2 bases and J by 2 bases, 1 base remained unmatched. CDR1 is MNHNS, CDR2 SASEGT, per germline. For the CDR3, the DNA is TGTGCCAGCAGTGAACTAGCGGGAGACACAGATACGCAGTATTTT. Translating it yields CASSELAGDTDTQYF.

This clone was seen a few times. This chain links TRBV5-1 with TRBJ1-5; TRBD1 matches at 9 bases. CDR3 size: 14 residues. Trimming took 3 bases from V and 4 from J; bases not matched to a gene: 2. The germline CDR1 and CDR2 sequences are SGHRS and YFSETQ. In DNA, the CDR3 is TGCGCCAGCAGCTCCGGACAGGGGAATCAGCCCCAGCATTTT. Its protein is CASSSGQGNQPQHF. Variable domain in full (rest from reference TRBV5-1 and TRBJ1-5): KAGVTQTPRYLIKTRGQQVTLSCSPISGHRSVSWYQQTPGQGLQFLFEYFSETQRNKGNFPGRFSGRQFSNSRSEMNVSTLELGDSALYLCASSSGQGNQPQHFGDGTRLSIL.

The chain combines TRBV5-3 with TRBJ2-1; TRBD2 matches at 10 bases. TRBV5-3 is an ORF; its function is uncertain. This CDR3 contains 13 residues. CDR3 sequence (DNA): TGTGCTGGAGCGGGAGGGCCGGACAATGAGCAGTTCTTC. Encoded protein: CAGAGGPDNEQFF.

The DNA for the CDR3 is TGTGCCAGCAGCTCCCCCGACAGACTCATTTGGTATGGCTACACCTTC. Translating gives CASSSPDRLIWYGYTF. This chain connects TRBV7-2 to TRBJ1-2; D may be TRBD1 (5 bases). Germline lookup yields CDR1 SGHTA and CDR2 FQGNSA. The CDR3 totals 16 residues. V was shortened by 4 bases and J by 5 bases, with 20 bases between the two germline ends.

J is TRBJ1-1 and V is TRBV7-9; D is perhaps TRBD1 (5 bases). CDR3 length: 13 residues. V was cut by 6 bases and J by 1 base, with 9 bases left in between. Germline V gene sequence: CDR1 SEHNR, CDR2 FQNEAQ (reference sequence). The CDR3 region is CASRSGANTEAFF. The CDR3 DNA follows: TGTGCCAGCAGATCCGGGGCGAACACTGAAGCTTTCTTT.

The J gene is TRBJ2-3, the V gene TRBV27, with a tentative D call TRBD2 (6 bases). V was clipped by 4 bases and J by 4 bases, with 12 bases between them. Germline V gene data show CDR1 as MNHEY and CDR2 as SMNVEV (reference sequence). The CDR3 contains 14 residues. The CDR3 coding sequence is TGTGCCAGCAGTTCACGACTAGTTTCAGATACGCAGTATTTT. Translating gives CASSSRLVSDTQYF.

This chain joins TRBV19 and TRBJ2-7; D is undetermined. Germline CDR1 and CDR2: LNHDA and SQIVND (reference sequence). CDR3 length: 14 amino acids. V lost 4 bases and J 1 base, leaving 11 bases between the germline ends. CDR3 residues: CASSNHRISYEQYF. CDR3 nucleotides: TGTGCCAGTAGTAATCACCGGATTTCCTACGAGCAGTACTTC. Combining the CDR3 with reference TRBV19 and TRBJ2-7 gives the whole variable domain DGGITQSPKYLFRKEGQNVTLSCEQNLNHDAMYWYRQDPGQGLRLIYYSQIVNDFQKGDIAEGYSVSREKKESFPLTVTSAQKNPTAFYLCASSNHRISYEQYFGPGTRLTVT.

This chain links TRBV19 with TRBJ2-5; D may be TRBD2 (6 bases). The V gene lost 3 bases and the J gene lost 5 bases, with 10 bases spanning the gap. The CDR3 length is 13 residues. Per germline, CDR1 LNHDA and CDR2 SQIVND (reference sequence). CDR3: CASSIQGGETQYF. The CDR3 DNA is TGTGCCAGTAGTATCCAGGGAGGCGAGACCCAGTACTTC.

The CDR3 is CASSIRQNQPQHF. CDR3 nucleotides: TGTGCCAGTAGTATTCGCCAGAATCAGCCCCAGCATTTT. This chain links TRBV19 with TRBJ1-5; D uncertain. CDR1 is LNHDA, CDR2 SQIVND, per germline (reference sequence). The CDR3 is 13 residues long. V shed 3 bases and J shed 4 bases, with 7 bases lying between them.

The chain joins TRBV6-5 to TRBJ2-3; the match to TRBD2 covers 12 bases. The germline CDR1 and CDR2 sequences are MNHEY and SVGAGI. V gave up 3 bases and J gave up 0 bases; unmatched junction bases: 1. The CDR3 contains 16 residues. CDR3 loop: CASSYGLAGSTDTQYF. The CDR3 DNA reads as TGTGCCAGCAGTTATGGACTAGCGGGGAGCACAGATACGCAGTATTTT.

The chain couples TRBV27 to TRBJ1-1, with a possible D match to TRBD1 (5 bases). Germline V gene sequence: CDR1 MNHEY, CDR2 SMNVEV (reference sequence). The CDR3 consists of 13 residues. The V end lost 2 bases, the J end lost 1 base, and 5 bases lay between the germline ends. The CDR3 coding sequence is TGTGCCAGCAGTTTAGGGGCGAACACTGAAGCTTTCTTT. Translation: CASSLGANTEAFF.

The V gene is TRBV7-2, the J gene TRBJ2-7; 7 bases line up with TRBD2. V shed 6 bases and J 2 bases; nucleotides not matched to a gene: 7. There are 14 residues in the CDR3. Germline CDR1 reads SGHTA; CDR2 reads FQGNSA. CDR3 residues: CASRPGGPAYEQYF. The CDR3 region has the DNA TGTGCCAGCAGACCGGGAGGCCCCGCCTACGAGCAGTACTTC.

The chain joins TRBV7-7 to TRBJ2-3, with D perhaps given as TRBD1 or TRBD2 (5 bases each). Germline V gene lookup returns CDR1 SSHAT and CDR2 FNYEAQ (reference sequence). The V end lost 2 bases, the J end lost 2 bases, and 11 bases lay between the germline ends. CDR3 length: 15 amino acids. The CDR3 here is CASSLRGGYTDTQYF. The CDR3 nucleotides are TGTGCCAGCAGCTTACGGGGCGGGTACACAGATACGCAGTATTTT. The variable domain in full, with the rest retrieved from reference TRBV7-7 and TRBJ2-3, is GAGVSQSPRYKVTKRGQDVTLRCDPISSHATLYWYQQALGQGPEFLTYFNYEAQPDKSGLPSDRFSAERPEGSISTLTIQRTEQRDSAMYRCASSLRGGYTDTQYFGPGTRLTVL.

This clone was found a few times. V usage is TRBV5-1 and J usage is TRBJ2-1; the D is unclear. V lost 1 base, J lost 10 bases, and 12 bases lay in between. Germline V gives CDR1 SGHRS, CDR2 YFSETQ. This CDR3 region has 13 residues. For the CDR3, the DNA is TGCGCCAGCAGCTTGTCCCCCCAGAGGGAGCAGTTCTTC. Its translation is CASSLSPQREQFF. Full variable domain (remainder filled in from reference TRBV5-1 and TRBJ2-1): KAGVTQTPRYLIKTRGQQVTLSCSPISGHRSVSWYQQTPGQGLQFLFEYFSETQRNKGNFPGRFSGRQFSNSRSEMNVSTLELGDSALYLCASSLSPQREQFFGPGTRLTVL.